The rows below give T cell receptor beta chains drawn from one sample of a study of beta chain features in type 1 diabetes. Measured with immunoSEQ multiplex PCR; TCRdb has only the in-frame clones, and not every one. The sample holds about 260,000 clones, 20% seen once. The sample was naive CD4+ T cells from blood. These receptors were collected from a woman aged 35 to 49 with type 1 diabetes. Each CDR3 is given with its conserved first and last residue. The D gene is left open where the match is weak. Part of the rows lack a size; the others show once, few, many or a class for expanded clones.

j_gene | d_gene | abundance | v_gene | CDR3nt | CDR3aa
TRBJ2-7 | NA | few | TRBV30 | TGTGCCTGGAGTGTCGGCGGCTCCTACGAGCAGTACTTC | CAWSVGGSYEQYF
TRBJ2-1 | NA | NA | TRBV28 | TGTGCCAGCCTGTCCGTTTACAATGAGCAGTTCTTC | CASLSVYNEQFF
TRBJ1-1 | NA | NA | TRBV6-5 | TGTGCCAGCAGTTACTCGAAGGGGGTGAACACTGAAGCTTTCTTT | CASSYSKGVNTEAFF
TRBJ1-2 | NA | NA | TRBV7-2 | TGTGCCAGCAGCACCGGCCCGGGGTCCGCCTATGGCTACACCTTC | CASSTGPGSAYGYTF
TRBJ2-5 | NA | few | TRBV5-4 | TGTGCCAGCAGCCTGCCGAGACAGCAAGAGACCCAGTACTTC | CASSLPRQQETQYF
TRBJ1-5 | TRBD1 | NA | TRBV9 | TGTGCCAGCAGCCCAGGGGGGAGCAATCAGCCCCAGCATTTT | CASSPGGSNQPQHF
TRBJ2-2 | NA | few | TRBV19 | TGTGCCAGTAGTATAGATCCCGGGACAACCAACACCGGGGAGCTGTTTTTT | CASSIDPGTTNTGELFF
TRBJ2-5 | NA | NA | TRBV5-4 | TGTGCCAGCAGCTTGGACCCATCCCGGGGGGCCTGGACCCAGTACTTC | CASSLDPSRGAWTQYF
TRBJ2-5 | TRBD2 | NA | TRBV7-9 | TGTGCCAGCAGCCTCGGGGGAGCGGGGACGGAGACCCAGTACTTC | CASSLGGAGTETQYF
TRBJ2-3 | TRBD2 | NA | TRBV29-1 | TGCAGCGTTGGGCGACTAGCGGGGTCCCTCGGGGATACGCAGTATTTT | CSVGRLAGSLGDTQYF
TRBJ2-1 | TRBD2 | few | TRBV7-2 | TGTGCCAGCAGCTTAGTTGCTGCGAGCGGGGGGTACAATGAGCAGTTCTTC | CASSLVAASGGYNEQFF
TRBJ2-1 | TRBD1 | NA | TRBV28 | TGTGCCAGCAGATCGGGACAGGGTTACAATGAGCAGTTCTTC | CASRSGQGYNEQFF
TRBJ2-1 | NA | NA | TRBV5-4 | TGTGCCAGCAGCGCGCAGCGGACCAATACCTACAATGAGCAGTTCTTC | CASSAQRTNTYNEQFF
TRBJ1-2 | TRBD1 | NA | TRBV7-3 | TGTGCCAGCAGTCCCGGGACAGGGGCTGGCTACACCTTC | CASSPGTGAGYTF
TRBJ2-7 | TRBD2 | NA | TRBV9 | TGTGCCAGCAGCCCAGGGACTAGCGGGCTCTACGAGCAGTACTTC | CASSPGTSGLYEQYF
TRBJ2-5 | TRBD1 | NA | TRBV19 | TGTGCCACCAATCCGGGGCGGGACAGGGGGGAAGAGACCCAGTACTTC | CATNPGRDRGEETQYF
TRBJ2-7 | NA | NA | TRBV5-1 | TGCGCCAGCAGCTTTGGTTCGAGCTCCTACGAGCAGTACTTC | CASSFGSSSYEQYF
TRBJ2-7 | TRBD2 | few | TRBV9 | TGTGCCAGCAGCGGCACTAGCGGGGTCGAGCAGTACTTC | CASSGTSGVEQYF
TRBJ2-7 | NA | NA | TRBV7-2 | TGTGCCAGCAGCTTGCCCTACCGCTACGAGCAGTACTTC | CASSLPYRYEQYF
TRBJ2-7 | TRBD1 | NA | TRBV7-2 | TGTGCCAGCAGCCCACCGACAGGGTTTAGTTACGAGCAGTACTTC | CASSPPTGFSYEQYF
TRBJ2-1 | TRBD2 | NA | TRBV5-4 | TGTGCCAGCAGCGGGAGGACTAGCCGGGACCGGGAGCAGTTCTTC | CASSGRTSRDREQFF
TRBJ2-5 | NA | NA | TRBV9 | TGTGCCAGCAGCGTAGCGGAGGGGCAAGAGACCCAGTACTTC | CASSVAEGQETQYF
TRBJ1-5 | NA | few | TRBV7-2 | TGTGCCAGCAGCCGGACATCAGATCAGCCCCAGCATTTT | CASSRTSDQPQHF
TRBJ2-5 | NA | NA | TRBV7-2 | TGTGCCAGCAGTTCGTACAGGGACGAGACCCAGTACTTC | CASSSYRDETQYF
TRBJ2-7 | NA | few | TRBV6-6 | TGTGCCAGCGGAACCGGGACACCATCTCTAAAGCAGTACTTC | CASGTGTPSLKQYF
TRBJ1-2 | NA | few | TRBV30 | TGTGCCTGGGGGACAAATAAGTACTATGGCTACACCTTC | CAWGTNKYYGYTF
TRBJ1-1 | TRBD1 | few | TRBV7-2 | TGTGCCAGCAGCTTAGCACAGGGGGCGCGGACTGAAGCTTTCTTT | CASSLAQGARTEAFF
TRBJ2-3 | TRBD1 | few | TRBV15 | TGTGCCACCAGCACACAGGGGTGGGGAGTGACAGATACGCAGTATTTT | CATSTQGWGVTDTQYF
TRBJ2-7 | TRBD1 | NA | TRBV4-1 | TGCGCCAGCAGCCCCGGACAGGGGGCAAAATACGAGCAGTACTTC | CASSPGQGAKYEQYF
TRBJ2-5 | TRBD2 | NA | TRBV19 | TGTGCCACTGCCCGGGGGGGGCGGGAGACCCAGTACTTC | CATARGGRETQYF
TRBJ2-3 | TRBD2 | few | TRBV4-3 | TGCGCCAGCAGCCCCCGGTCTAGCGGGGGGGCAGATACGCAGTATTTT | CASSPRSSGGADTQYF
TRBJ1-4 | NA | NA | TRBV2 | TGTGCCAGCAGTTCAGGGGCCGTGCGTGAAAAACTGTTTTTT | CASSSGAVREKLFF
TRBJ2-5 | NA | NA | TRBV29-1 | TGCAGCGTTATCGGTCAAGAGACCCAGTACTTC | CSVIGQETQYF
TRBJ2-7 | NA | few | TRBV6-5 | TGTGCCAGCAGGGAACTACGGAAGCAGTACTTC | CASRELRKQYF
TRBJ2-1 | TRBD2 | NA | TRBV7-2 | TGTGCCGTGTCTAGCGGGACTTCCTACAATGAGCAGTTCTTC | CAVSSGTSYNEQFF
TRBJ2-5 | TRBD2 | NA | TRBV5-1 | TGCGCCAGCAGCATGCGGACTAGCGGGCAAAAAGAGACCCAGTACTTC | CASSMRTSGQKETQYF
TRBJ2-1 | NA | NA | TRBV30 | TGTGCCTGGAGTGTGGTCAGCAATGAGCAGTTCTTC | CAWSVVSNEQFF
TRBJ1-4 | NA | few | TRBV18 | TGTGCCAGCTCACCAAACAGGTCAAATGAAAAACTGTTTTTT | CASSPNRSNEKLFF
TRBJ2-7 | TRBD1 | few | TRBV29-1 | TGCAGCGTTGAAGGTCGGAGACAGGGGATCTACGAGCAGTACTTC | CSVEGRRQGIYEQYF
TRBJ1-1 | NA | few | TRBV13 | TGTGCCAGCAGCTTCAGCCCGGGGATGAACACTGAAGCTTTCTTT | CASSFSPGMNTEAFF
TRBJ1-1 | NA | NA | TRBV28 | TGTGCCAGCAGTTTCCAGGGTGGTAACAATGAAGCTTTCTTT | CASSFQGGNNEAFF
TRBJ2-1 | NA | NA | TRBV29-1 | TGCAGCGTGAGTAGCTCCTACAATGAGCAGTTCTTC | CSVSSSYNEQFF
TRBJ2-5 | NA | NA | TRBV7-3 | TGTGCCAGCAGCGCCTCCAGGGGAGGGGAGACCCAGTACTTC | CASSASRGGETQYF
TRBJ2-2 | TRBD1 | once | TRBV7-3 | TGTGCCAGCAGCCCGACCGGGACAGGGGGAACCGGGGAGCTGTTTTTT | CASSPTGTGGTGELFF
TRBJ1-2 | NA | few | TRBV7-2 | TGTGCCAGCAGCTTAGGGGCGGGCTACACCTTC | CASSLGAGYTF
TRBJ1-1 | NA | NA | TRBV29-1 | TGCAGCGTTGATCTTGACACCTTGAGCACTGAAGCTTTCTTT | CSVDLDTLSTEAFF
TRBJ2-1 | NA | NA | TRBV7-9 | TGTGCCAGCAGCACCCAGGGGCCCTACAATGAGCAGTTCTTC | CASSTQGPYNEQFF
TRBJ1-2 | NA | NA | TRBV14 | TGTGCCAGCAGCCGGGCAGGCGCTAACTATGGCTACACCTTC | CASSRAGANYGYTF
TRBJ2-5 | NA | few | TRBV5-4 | TGTGCCAGCAGCTTCCGTCTTCTGGGGGGAGAGACCCAGTACTTC | CASSFRLLGGETQYF
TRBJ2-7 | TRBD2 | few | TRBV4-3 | TGCGCCAGCAGCCAAGAACTAGCGACCTACGAGCAGTACTTC | CASSQELATYEQYF
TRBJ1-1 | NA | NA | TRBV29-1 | TGCAGCGTTCCGACAGGACGCACTGAAGCTTTCTTT | CSVPTGRTEAFF
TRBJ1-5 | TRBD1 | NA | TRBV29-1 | TGCAGCGTCGGACAGGGGGATCAGCCCCAGCATTTT | CSVGQGDQPQHF